Detailed here is one T cell receptor beta chain. Antigen unknown. This may arise from a read error, as a much more abundant clone is one base away. Amplification of TCR beta CDR3 regions used RNA as the template. During a first-round RT-PCR of the TCR CDR3, the HTBI primer set was used. TCRdb ran MiXCR on the multiplex PCR reads and lists one entry per CDR3 protein. The data hold a few hundred thousand distinct CDR3 sequences, with around 14% observed a single time. This specimen belongs to a study of T cells in Graves' hyperthyroidism and ophthalmopathy. The wider study: Peripheral blood was collected at initial diagnosis, before any treatment. Findings of the study overall: Most thyroid clonotypes expanded above 0.001 appeared in blood too.

Disease duration under 2 months; hyperthyroidism patients were aged 18 to 65. Fresh peripheral blood, roughly 9.8 ml of it, supplied the PBMCs. With V trimmed by 7 bases and J by 2 bases, 7 bases remained unmatched. Per germline, CDR1 ENHRY and CDR2 SYGVKD. The CDR3 has 14 residues. Material: blood. The TCR comes from a woman under 40 with Graves' hyperthyroidism. The chain links TRBV10-3 to TRBJ1-1; 7 bases match TRBD1. The CDR3 loop reads CAITAQGTNTEAFF. The CDR3 coding sequence is TGTGCCATCACTGCACAGGGGACAAACACTGAAGCTTTCTTT.